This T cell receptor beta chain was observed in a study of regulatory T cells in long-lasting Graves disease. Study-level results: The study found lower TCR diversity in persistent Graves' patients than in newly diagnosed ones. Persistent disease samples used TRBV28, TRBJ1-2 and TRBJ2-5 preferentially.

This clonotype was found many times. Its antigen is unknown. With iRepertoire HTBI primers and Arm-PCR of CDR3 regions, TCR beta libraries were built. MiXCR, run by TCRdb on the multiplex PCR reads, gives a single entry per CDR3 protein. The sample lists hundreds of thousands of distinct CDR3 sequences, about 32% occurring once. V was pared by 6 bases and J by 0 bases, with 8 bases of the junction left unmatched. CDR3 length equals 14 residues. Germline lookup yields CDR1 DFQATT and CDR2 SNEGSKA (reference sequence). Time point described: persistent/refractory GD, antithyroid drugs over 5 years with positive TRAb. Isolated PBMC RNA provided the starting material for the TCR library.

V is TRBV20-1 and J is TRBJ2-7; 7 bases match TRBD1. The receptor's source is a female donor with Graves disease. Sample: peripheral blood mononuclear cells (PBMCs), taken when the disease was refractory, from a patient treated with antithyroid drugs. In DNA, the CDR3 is TGCAGTGCCATGACAGGGCCCAGCTCCTACGAGCAGTACTTC. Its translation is CSAMTGPSSYEQYF.